This T cell receptor beta chain was sequenced in a study of blood T cell repertoires in COVID-19. This CDR3 has 14 residues. CDR1 and CDR2 (germline): SGHNT, YENEEA. Trimming shortened V by 3 bases and J by 5 bases, and 12 bases separated the two germline ends. In the authors' workflow: Reference gene primers were amplified, and this amplification served to estimate nucleated cell counts. Assay: immunoSEQ multiplex PCR; the TCRdb copy retains only in-frame clones and omits some. V, J and clone size derive from that table, while D and trimming were established from the DNA sequence. The sample lists about 200,000 clones, over 60% occurring once.

This receptor was taken from a woman between 65 and 79 years old with acute or convalescent COVID-19. Sequencing was done on a sample of peripheral blood. The rearrangement uses TRBV11-3 and TRBJ2-3; tentative D call: TRBD2 (6 bases). CDR3 protein: CASSFSGLLDTQYF. CDR3 DNA sequence: TGTGCCAGCAGCTTTTCGGGACTGTTAGATACGCAGTATTTT.